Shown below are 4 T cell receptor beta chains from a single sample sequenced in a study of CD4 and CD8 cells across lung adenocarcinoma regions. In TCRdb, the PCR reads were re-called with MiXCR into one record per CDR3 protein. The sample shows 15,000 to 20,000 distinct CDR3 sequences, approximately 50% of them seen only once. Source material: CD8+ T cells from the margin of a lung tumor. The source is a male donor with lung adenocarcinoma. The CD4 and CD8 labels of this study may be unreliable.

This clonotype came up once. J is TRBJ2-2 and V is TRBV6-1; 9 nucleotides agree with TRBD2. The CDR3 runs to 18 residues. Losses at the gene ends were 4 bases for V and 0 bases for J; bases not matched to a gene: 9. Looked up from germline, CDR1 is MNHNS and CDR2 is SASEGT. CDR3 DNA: TGTGCCAGCAGTGGAACCATAGCGGGAGCGTCGAACACCGGGGAGCTGTTTTTT. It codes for CASSGTIAGASNTGELFF.

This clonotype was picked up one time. In DNA form, the CDR3 reads TGCGCCAGCAGTGACATCGGGGGCGGGGGGGCAATGGGGTTCCAAGAGACCCAGTACTTC. It encodes CASSDIGGGGAMGFQETQYF. The rearrangement links TRBV10-2 to TRBJ2-5; TRBD2 agrees at 9 bases. Losses at the gene ends were 3 bases for V and 1 base for J; bases not matched to a gene: 18. Per the germline V gene, CDR1 is WSHSY and CDR2 is SAAADI. The CDR3 has 20 amino acids.

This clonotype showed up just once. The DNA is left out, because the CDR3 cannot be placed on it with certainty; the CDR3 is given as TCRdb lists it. Here the CDR3 reads CASWARGATNTQYF. This chain joins TRBV10-2 and TRBJ2-4; no check of the table's D call, TRBD1, against the DNA was made. The CDR3 numbers 14 amino acids, ends counted. Germline V gene lookup returns CDR1 WSHSY and CDR2 SAAADI.

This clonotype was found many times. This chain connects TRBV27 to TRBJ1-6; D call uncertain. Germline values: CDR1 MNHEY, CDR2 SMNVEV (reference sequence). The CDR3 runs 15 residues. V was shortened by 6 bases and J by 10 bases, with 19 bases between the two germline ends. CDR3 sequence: CASSMRALVGSPLHF. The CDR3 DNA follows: TGTGCCAGCAGCATGAGGGCTTTGGTGGGGTCACCCCTCCACTTT.